The 14 T cell receptor beta chains in this list originate from one sample, sequenced in a study of cytomegalovirus exposure and HLA in healthy donors. The PCR had 60 Vbeta and 13 Jbeta primers. Sequencing was performed with immunoSEQ multiplex PCR; in TCRdb, only in-frame clones are kept and a portion is missing. The table lists about 97,000 clones, about 75% of them singletons. The material sequenced was PBMCs. The source of these receptors is a man over 45 in good health and CMV-seronegative.

The chain has TRBV28 and TRBJ1-3; D unresolved. Germline lookup yields CDR1 MDHEN and CDR2 SYDVKM. The CDR3 consists of 15 residues. Trimming removed 5 bases from V and 0 bases from J, with 11 bases in between. In DNA, the CDR3 is TGTGCCAGCAGTCCGTTTACAAGCTCTGGAAACACCATATATTTT. Amino acid sequence: CASSPFTSSGNTIYF.

For this clone: The same CDR3 also results from other DNA sequences found in this sample. V usage is TRBV7-9 and J usage is TRBJ1-5; tentative D call: TRBD1 (5 bases). CDR1 SEHNR and CDR2 FQNEAQ come from the germline V gene (reference sequence). The ends were cut back, 1 base at V and 3 bases at J, with 7 bases in the middle. The CDR3 sequence is 14 residues long. CDR3 sequence reads: CASSLGQNNQPQHF. The CDR3, as DNA: TGTGCCAGCAGCTTAGGACAGAACAATCAGCCCCAGCATTTT.

The chain has TRBV28 and TRBJ2-7, with 11 bases aligning to TRBD2. Trimming removed 5 bases from V and 3 bases from J; junction bases left unmatched: 6. The CDR3 has 15 residues. The germline V gene has CDR1 MDHEN and CDR2 SYDVKM. CDR3 DNA: TGTGCCAGCAGTAGTAGCGGGAGGGGGGGCTACGAGCAGTACTTC. Encoded protein: CASSSSGRGGYEQYF.

This chain connects TRBV9 to TRBJ1-1; maybe TRBD1 (6 bases). The V gene's germline CDR1 is SGDLS and CDR2 YYNGEE. Trimming cost V 5 bases and J 1 base, with 12 bases left between them. This CDR3 is built from 14 residues. The CDR3 DNA is TGTGCCAGCAGAGGCGGGGGCTGGAACACTGAAGCTTTCTTT. It codes for CASRGGGWNTEAFF.

This clone appeared once. The chain carries TRBV5-1 and TRBJ2-7, with 9 bases matching TRBD1. The CDR3 has 15 amino acids. Germline V lookup: CDR1 SGHRS, CDR2 YFSETQ. V lost 3 bases to trimming and J lost 4 bases; unmatched junction nucleotides: 8. Here the CDR3 DNA reads TGCGCCAGCAGCTCGCCCGGGACAGGGCAATACGAGCAGTACTTC. Its translation is CASSSPGTGQYEQYF.

This clone appeared a few times. The chain employs TRBV7-8 and TRBJ2-4; TRBD2 matches at 8 bases. CDR3 length: 14 amino acids. CDR1 SGHVS and CDR2 FQNEAQ come from the germline V gene. The V and J ends lost 2 bases and 8 bases, in that order; junction bases with no gene match: 5. CDR3 sequence (DNA): TGTGCCAGCAGCTTAAGGACTAGCTGGGACATTCAGTACTTC. Amino acid sequence: CASSLRTSWDIQYF.

The genes are TRBV5-1 and TRBJ1-2, with TRBD1 matching over 7 bases. Unmatched junction bases numbered 2, after V lost 3 bases and J lost 0 bases. Germline CDR1 is SGHRS and CDR2 is YFSETQ. The length of the CDR3 is 14 residues. The CDR3 DNA reads TGCGCCAGCAGCTGGGACAGAGCTAACTATGGCTACACCTTC. Its protein is CASSWDRANYGYTF. The full variable domain, its missing parts supplied by reference TRBV5-1 and TRBJ1-2, is KAGVTQTPRYLIKTRGQQVTLSCSPISGHRSVSWYQQTPGQGLQFLFEYFSETQRNKGNFPGRFSGRQFSNSRSEMNVSTLELGDSALYLCASSWDRANYGYTFGSGTRLTVV.

The J gene is TRBJ2-3, the V gene TRBV5-4; D gene ambiguous. Trimming left V 4 bases short and J 0 bases short, with 9 bases between. The germline V gene has CDR1 SGHNT and CDR2 YYREEE (reference sequence). The CDR3 has 14 amino acids. CDR3 in amino acids: CASSNDISTDTQYF. CDR3 DNA sequence: TGTGCCAGCAGCAATGACATTAGCACAGATACGCAGTATTTT.

This clone was detected a few times. J is TRBJ2-1 and V is TRBV5-1; 7 positions match TRBD2. The CDR3 runs to 15 residues. After removal of 4 bases from V and 0 bases from J, the junction contained 4 bases not matched to a gene. The germline gives CDR1 SGHRS, CDR2 YFSETQ. CDR3 bases: TGCGCCAGCAGCCCAGGACTAGTCTCCTACAATGAGCAGTTCTTC. It codes for CASSPGLVSYNEQFF.

The rearrangement joins TRBV28 to TRBJ1-1; D is undetermined. Germline V lookup: CDR1 MDHEN, CDR2 SYDVKM. CDR3 size: 12 residues. The ends were cut back, 2 bases at V and 10 bases at J, with 11 bases in the middle. The CDR3 reads CASSLGQGGAFF. The CDR3 region has the DNA TGTGCCAGCAGTTTAGGGCAAGGAGGAGCTTTCTTT. Full variable domain (outside the CDR3, taken from reference TRBV28 and TRBJ1-1): DVKVTQSSRYLVKRTGEKVFLECVQDMDHENMFWYRQDPGLGLRLIYFSYDVKMKEKGDIPEGYSVSREKKERFSLILESASTNQTSMYLCASSLGQGGAFFGQGTRLTVV.

This chain connects TRBV14 to TRBJ2-5; D might be TRBD2 (5 bases). Per the germline V gene, CDR1 is SGHDN and CDR2 is FVKESK. The V end lost 1 base, the J end lost 7 bases, and 10 bases lay between the germline ends. The CDR3 is 13 residues long. The CDR3 sequence: CASSQVEGGTQYF. DNA for the CDR3: TGTGCCAGCAGCCAAGTAGAGGGTGGGACCCAGTACTTC.

The chain links TRBV11-1 to TRBJ2-2; possibly TRBD2 for D (5 bases). The CDR3 has 15 amino acids. V was pared by 3 bases and J by 2 bases, with 10 bases between. Germline lookup yields CDR1 SGHAT and CDR2 FQDESV (reference sequence). The CDR3 DNA reads TGTGCCAGCAGCTTGAGGGCCGGAAACACCGGGGAGCTGTTTTTT. Its protein product is CASSLRAGNTGELFF.

This chain joins TRBV7-3 and TRBJ2-5, with D possibly TRBD1 on 6 matching bases. The CDR3 loop spans 14 amino acids. The germline V gene encodes CDR1 SGHTA and CDR2 FQGTGA. V was clipped by 3 bases and J by 7 bases, with 15 bases between them. CDR3 sequence reads: CASSFGTGFGTQYF. The CDR3 DNA reads TGTGCCAGCAGCTTTGGAACAGGGTTCGGGACCCAGTACTTC.

This clone was counted between two and nine times. V usage is TRBV2 and J usage is TRBJ1-6; D is unresolved. The V gene's germline CDR1 is SNHLY and CDR2 FYNNEI. Deletions cut 11 bases from V and 7 bases from J, with 12 bases between. The CDR3 has 12 amino acids. Written as DNA, the CDR3 is TGTGCCGGACTGGACTTGAATTCACCCCTCCACTTT. It encodes CAGLDLNSPLHF.